Following are 21 T cell receptor beta chains from one sample sequenced in a study of blood T cells in healthy people across ages. The second PCR ran about 7 to 12 cycles with a sample-barcoded 5' primer and J-beta primers. One entry per CDR3 protein results from TCRdb running MiXCR on the 5' RACE reads. The sample lists over 500,000 distinct CDR3 sequences, about a quarter occurring once. The sample was also linked to a second study, of T cells of mothers and their children.

Sequenced input: blood. These receptors were obtained from a boy between 2 and 10 years old in good health.

V is TRBV18 and J is TRBJ1-2; 7 nucleotides align to TRBD1. The CDR3 covers 13 residues. Germline CDR1 and CDR2: KGHSH and LQKENI. Trimming at V came to 3 bases and at J to 8 bases, leaving 6 bases not matched to a gene. For the CDR3, the DNA is TGTGCCAGCTCACCGCGGCAGGGGGAAGGCTACACCTTC. Encoded protein: CASSPRQGEGYTF.

The V call is TRBV11-2, the J call TRBJ2-7; the D gene is possibly TRBD2 (6 bases). This CDR3 comprises 11 residues. V was cut by 9 bases and J by 7 bases, with 13 bases left in between. The V gene's germline CDR1 is SGHAT and CDR2 FQNNGV. CDR3 DNA sequence: TGTGCCAGGCTGGAGGGGAGGGAGCAGTACTTC. This gives the protein CARLEGREQYF.

This clonotype was detected a few times. The genes are TRBV9 and TRBJ2-5; D remains unclear. Trimming shortened V by 0 bases and J by 2 bases, and 5 bases separated the two germline ends. The CDR3 is 13 residues long. CDR1 is SGDLS and CDR2 is YYNGEE in the germline V gene. The CDR3 nucleotides read TGTGCCAGCAGCGTAGGTCCTCAAGAGACCCAGTACTTC. This encodes CASSVGPQETQYF.

CDR3 DNA: TGTGCCAGCAGCTTGCCGGATGGAGAGACCCAGTACTTC. Amino acid sequence: CASSLPDGETQYF. The chain carries TRBV5-4 and TRBJ2-5, with D unclear. V shed 1 base and J shed 4 bases, with 8 bases lying between them. Germline-derived CDR1 and CDR2 are SGHNT and YYREEE (reference sequence). The CDR3 length is 13 residues.

The rearrangement links TRBV5-1 to TRBJ2-5, with D tentatively TRBD2 (6 bases). Trimming took 5 bases from V and 2 from J, leaving 13 bases between them. This CDR3 is built from 14 residues. CDR1 and CDR2 from the germline V gene are SGHRS and YFSETQ. Here the CDR3 reads CASRIGGVQETQYF. In nucleotides, the CDR3 is TGCGCCAGCAGAATAGGAGGGGTACAAGAGACCCAGTACTTC.

The table lists this clonotype with a few counts. The rearrangement uses TRBV6-1 and TRBJ1-2; D remains unclear. The length of the CDR3 is 15 residues. Trimming shortened V by 0 bases and J by 2 bases, and 10 bases separated the two germline ends. In germline, CDR1 is MNHNS, CDR2 SASEGT. The CDR3 region has the DNA TGTGCCAGCAGTGAAGCAGGCGGGGTGAACTATGGCTACACCTTC. Translation: CASSEAGGVNYGYTF.

Only a few counts were recorded for this clonotype. The chain couples TRBV12-3 or TRBV12-4 to TRBJ2-1; D uncertain. Deletions cut 11 bases from V and 0 bases from J, with 11 bases between. The CDR3 loop spans 13 amino acids. The DNA for the CDR3 is TGTGCCCGTACCCCAAGCTCCTACAATGAGCAGTTCTTC. Encoded protein: CARTPSSYNEQFF.

This clonotype was observed a handful of times. The chain has TRBV20-1 and TRBJ2-7; 7 bases map to TRBD1. The germline gives CDR1 DFQATT, CDR2 SNEGSKA (reference sequence). This CDR3 comprises 16 residues. Losses at the gene ends were 4 bases for V and 2 bases for J; bases not matched to a gene: 14. As DNA, the CDR3 is TGCAGTGCTACCGCCCTGGACAGGAGAGCAACCTACGAGCAGTACTTC. Translated, it gives CSATALDRRATYEQYF.

The chain uses TRBV20-1 and TRBJ2-5; 8 nucleotides align to TRBD2. The J call may be mistaken, given a closer DNA end match to TRBJ2-1. Germline V gene lookup returns CDR1 DFQATT and CDR2 SNEGSKA (reference sequence). This CDR3 region has 14 residues. The CDR3 DNA sequence: TGCAGTGCTAGGCAGCGGGGGAACTACAATGAGCAGTTCTTC. Translated: CSARQRGNYNEQFF.

This clonotype was observed a single time. The V gene is TRBV29-1, the J gene TRBJ2-2; 9 bases line up with TRBD1. The trim removed 6 bases at V and 5 bases at J, leaving 7 bases unmatched. The CDR3 has 14 residues. Germline V CDR1 and CDR2: SQVTM, ANQGSEA. The CDR3 region has the DNA TGCAGCGTCCGTGAGGGACAGGGAACCGGGGAGCTGTTTTTT. It yields the protein CSVREGQGTGELFF.

There are a few counts of this clonotype. This chain joins TRBV6-1 and TRBJ2-6; D uncertain. The CDR3 loop spans 15 amino acids. The V gene's germline CDR1 is MNHNS and CDR2 SASEGT. Trimming stripped 7 bases from V and 0 bases from J, with 10 bases between. Written as DNA, the CDR3 is TGTGCCAGCAAGATCGATAGCTCTGGGGCCAACGTCCTGACTTTC. Protein sequence: CASKIDSSGANVLTF.

This clonotype was found a few times. The chain recombines TRBV29-1 with TRBJ2-2, with D perhaps TRBD1 or TRBD2 (5 bases each). Germline V CDR1 and CDR2: SQVTM, ANQGSEA. CDR3 length equals 15 residues. Between the trimmed V and J ends, which lost 6 bases and 3 bases, there was a span of 17 bases. The CDR3 here is CSVPQGRPYTGELFF. Here the CDR3 DNA reads TGCAGCGTCCCGCAGGGACGACCATACACCGGGGAGCTGTTTTTT.

This clonotype came up many times. One end of the junction varies from germline; a read error may be responsible. The chain couples TRBV4-3 to TRBJ1-1; 8 positions match TRBD1. Germline assignment: CDR1 LGHNA and CDR2 YSLEER. The length of the CDR3 is 13 residues. The CDR3 loop reads CASSHMAGTGPLF. The CDR3 DNA follows: TGCGCCAGCAGCCATATGGCGGGGACAGGTCCCCTCTTT.

The chain employs TRBV10-3 and TRBJ2-5, with D perhaps TRBD1 (6 bases). The J call may not be correct, given that the DNA end is closer to TRBJ2-7. The CDR3 has 11 residues. Germline V gene lookup returns CDR1 ENHRY and CDR2 SYGVKD. CDR3 sequence (DNA): TGTGCCACCGGACAGTCCTACGAGCAGTACTTC. This gives the protein CATGQSYEQYF.

There are a few counts of this clonotype. V usage is TRBV7-9 and J usage is TRBJ2-1; TRBD2 aligns across 7 bases. CDR1 and CDR2 (germline): SEHNR, FQNEAQ (reference sequence). CDR3 length equals 17 residues. Trimming at V came to 0 bases and at J to 9 bases, leaving 14 bases not matched to a gene. CDR3 nucleotides: TGTGCCAGCAGCTTAGCGCCAGCGGGACCGTTACAACTTGAGCAGTTCTTC. Translated: CASSLAPAGPLQLEQFF.

V is TRBV12-3 or TRBV12-4 and J is TRBJ2-3; D perhaps matches TRBD2 (6 bases). The ends were cut back, 3 bases at V and 2 bases at J, with 18 bases in the middle. The CDR3 contains 17 residues. CDR3 region: CASSFGSRLRDTDTQYF. The CDR3 nucleotides read TGTGCCAGCAGTTTTGGTTCCCGCCTGCGGGACACAGATACGCAGTATTTT.

This clonotype turned up a few times. The gene calls are TRBV29-1 and TRBJ2-5; 9 bases are a match to TRBD2. This CDR3 has 12 residues. J was trimmed by 5 bases and V by 4 bases; bases with no gene match: 2. Germline CDR1 reads SQVTM; CDR2 reads ANQGSEA. The CDR3 bases are TGCAGCGTTGTGGGGACTAGCGAGACCCAGTACTTC. Residues: CSVVGTSETQYF.

This clonotype was seen a handful of times. The rearrangement links TRBV14 to TRBJ2-4, with 8 bases matching TRBD1. The CDR3 runs 17 residues. With V trimmed by 0 bases and J by 9 bases, 13 bases remained unmatched. Germline V gene sequence: CDR1 SGHDN, CDR2 FVKESK. CDR3 loop: CASSQDRTGRSYAIQYF. The CDR3 DNA follows: TGTGCCAGCAGCCAAGATCGGACAGGGAGGTCATATGCCATTCAGTACTTC.

This rearrangement joins TRBV29-1 to TRBJ1-4, with 9 positions matching TRBD1. The CDR3 spans 13 residues. Germline loops: CDR1 SQVTM, CDR2 ANQGSEA. V lost 7 bases and J lost 8; bases outside the gene matches: 8. DNA for the CDR3: TGCAGCGCCCGACAGGGGGTCAGAGAAAAACTGTTTTTT. Residues: CSARQGVREKLFF.

This clonotype was detected once. The V gene is TRBV6-1, the J gene TRBJ2-7, with TRBD1 identical over 12 bases. The CDR3 is 14 amino acids. With V trimmed by 6 bases and J by 7 bases, 7 bases remained unmatched. Per germline, CDR1 MNHNS and CDR2 SASEGT. The CDR3 region is CASRPGQGAREQYF. CDR3 in DNA: TGTGCCAGCAGACCGGGACAGGGGGCGAGGGAGCAGTACTTC.

The table lists this clonotype with a few counts. The V and J genes are TRBV5-4 and TRBJ2-7; 9 nucleotides match TRBD2. CDR1 is SGHNT, CDR2 YYREEE, per germline (reference sequence). Losses at the gene ends were 4 bases for V and 1 base for J; bases not matched to a gene: 6. This CDR3 has 15 residues. This CDR3 is CASSLPGLASYEQYF. In DNA form, the CDR3 reads TGTGCCAGCAGCCTCCCGGGACTAGCTTCCTACGAGCAGTACTTC.